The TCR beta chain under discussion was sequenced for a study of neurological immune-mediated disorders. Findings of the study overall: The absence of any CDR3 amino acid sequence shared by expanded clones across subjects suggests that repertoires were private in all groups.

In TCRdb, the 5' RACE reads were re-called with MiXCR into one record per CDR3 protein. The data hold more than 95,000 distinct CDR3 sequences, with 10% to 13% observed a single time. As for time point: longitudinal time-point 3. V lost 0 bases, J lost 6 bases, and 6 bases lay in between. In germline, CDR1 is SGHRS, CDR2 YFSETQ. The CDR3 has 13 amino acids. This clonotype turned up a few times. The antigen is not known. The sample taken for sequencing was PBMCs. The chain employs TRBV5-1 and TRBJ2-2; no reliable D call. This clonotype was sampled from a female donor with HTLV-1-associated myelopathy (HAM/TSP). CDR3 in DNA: TGCGCCAGCAGCTTGGTGGGGTCCGGGGAGCTGTTTTTT. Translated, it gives CASSLVGSGELFF.